Following are 9 T cell receptor beta chains from one sample sequenced in a study of blood T cell repertoires in COVID-19. Produced via immunoSEQ multiplex PCR; TCRdb's table is partial and in-frame only. The sample lists more than 250,000 clones; approximately 85% were seen once. The sequencing sample was made of PBMCs or T cells enriched from blood (not recorded which). These receptors were collected from a man aged 30-40 years who had recovered from COVID-19.

This clone was recorded once. The V call is TRBV11-2, the J call TRBJ2-3, with 11 bases aligning to TRBD2. CDR1 and CDR2 from the germline V gene are SGHAT and FQNNGV. The J segment lost 14 bases and the V segment lost 5 bases, leaving 6 bases of the junction unmatched. The CDR3 loop spans 12 amino acids. The CDR3 DNA sequence: TGTGCCAGCAGCAGACTAGCGGGGTTTCCGTATTTT. Protein: CASSRLAGFPYF.

This chain joins TRBV7-9 and TRBJ2-3; 11 bases match TRBD2. The V gene end was trimmed by 1 base and the J gene end by 0 bases; junction bases not matched to a gene: 6. The CDR3 sequence is 18 residues long. Germline V gene data show CDR1 as SEHNR and CDR2 as FQNEAQ (reference sequence). The CDR3 here is CASSLGTSGQSSTDTQYF. CDR3 in DNA: TGTGCCAGCAGCTTAGGGACTAGCGGGCAATCTAGCACAGATACGCAGTATTTT.

Concerning this clone: Other nucleotide sequences in the sample specify the same CDR3. This chain links TRBV11-2 with TRBJ1-2, with 9 bases lining up with TRBD1. Germline CDR1 SGHAT, CDR2 FQNNGV. The CDR3 totals 12 residues. V dropped 5 bases and J dropped 6; count of bases not matched to a gene: 1. CDR3 DNA sequence: TGTGCCAGCAGCAGGACAGGGGATGGCTACACCTTC. Its translation: CASSRTGDGYTF.

The genes are TRBV2 and TRBJ1-5, with D unclear. This CDR3 region has 14 residues. V shed 5 bases and J shed 8 bases, with 16 bases lying between them. CDR1 and CDR2 from the germline V gene are SNHLY and FYNNEI. CDR3 nucleotide sequence: TGTGCCAGCAGTCCGGCCGTAGAGGTGGAGCCCCAGCATTTT. This sequence encodes CASSPAVEVEPQHF.

The genes are TRBV3-1 (or the pseudogene TRBV3-2) and TRBJ1-5; D perhaps matches TRBD1 (5 bases). Trimming pared 4 bases from V and 8 bases from J, leaving 15 bases between. This CDR3 has 14 residues. Germline V gives CDR1 LGHDT, CDR2 YNNKEL (reference sequence). The CDR3 loop is CASSPRAGREPQHF. In nucleotides, the CDR3 is TGTGCCAGCAGCCCCCGAGCGGGGCGGGAGCCCCAGCATTTT.

This clone appeared a single time. This chain joins TRBV19 and TRBJ2-7; D might be TRBD2 (6 bases). The CDR3 extends over 15 amino acids. The ends were cut back, 7 bases at V and 7 bases at J, with 23 bases in the middle. Germline CDR1 and CDR2: LNHDA and SQIVND (reference sequence). Here the CDR3 DNA reads TGTGCCAGTAAGCTGAGTGGGCAAGGAGGGTGGGAGCAGTACTTC. It yields the protein CASKLSGQGGWEQYF. The entire variable domain, with the rest obtained from reference TRBV19 and TRBJ2-7, is as follows: DGGITQSPKYLFRKEGQNVTLSCEQNLNHDAMYWYRQDPGQGLRLIYYSQIVNDFQKGDIAEGYSVSREKKESFPLTVTSAQKNPTAFYLCASKLSGQGGWEQYFGPGTRLTVT.

The gene calls are TRBV3-1 (or the pseudogene TRBV3-2) and TRBJ1-3; D is ambiguous. The germline gives CDR1 LGHDT, CDR2 YNNKEL (reference sequence). With 9 bases removed from V and 4 bases from J, the gap between germline ends came to 7 bases. The CDR3 consists of 11 residues. The CDR3 protein is CASSQGNTIYF. CDR3 nucleotide sequence: TGTGCCAGTTCGCAGGGAAACACCATATATTTT.

The chain uses TRBV30 and TRBJ1-4, with 7 bases lining up with TRBD1. V trimming: 3 bases; J trimming: 0 bases; junction bases outside the gene matches: 4. Per the germline V gene, CDR1 is GTSNPN and CDR2 is SVGIG (reference sequence). The CDR3 runs to 15 residues. CDR3 protein: CAWRPTGATNEKLFF. CDR3 nucleotides: TGTGCCTGGAGACCCACAGGGGCAACTAATGAAAAACTGTTTTTT.

The chain recombines TRBV3-1 (or the pseudogene TRBV3-2) with TRBJ2-7; 7 positions agree with TRBD1. This CDR3 has 14 residues. Trimming at V came to 1 base and at J to 2 bases, leaving 2 bases not matched to a gene. Germline CDR1 reads LGHDT; CDR2 reads YNNKEL (reference sequence). CDR3 sequence (DNA): TGTGCCAGCAGCCAAGTAGGGACAGCCTACGAGCAGTACTTC. Protein sequence: CASSQVGTAYEQYF.